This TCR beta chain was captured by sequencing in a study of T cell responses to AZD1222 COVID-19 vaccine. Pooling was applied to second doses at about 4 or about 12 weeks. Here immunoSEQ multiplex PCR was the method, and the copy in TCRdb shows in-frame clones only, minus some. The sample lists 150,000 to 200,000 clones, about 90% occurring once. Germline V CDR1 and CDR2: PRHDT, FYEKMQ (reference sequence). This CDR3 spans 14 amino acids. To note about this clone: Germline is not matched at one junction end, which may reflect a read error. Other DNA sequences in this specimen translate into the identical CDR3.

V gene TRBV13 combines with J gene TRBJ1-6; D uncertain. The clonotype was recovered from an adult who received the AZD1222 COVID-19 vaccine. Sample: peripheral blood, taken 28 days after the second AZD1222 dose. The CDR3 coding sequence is TGTGCCAGCAGTTTAGAGGGAGGCAATTCACCCCTCCACTTT. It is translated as CASSLEGGNSPLHF.